A single sample gave rise to the 21 T cell receptor beta chains below, sequenced in a study of T cell changes during pregnancy in multiple sclerosis. The table came from immunoSEQ multiplex PCR; TCRdb's copy has only in-frame clones and leaves some out. The data show more than 10,000 clones, around 88% seen once. Sequences were derived from CD8+ T cells from peripheral blood mononuclear cells, sampled in the second trimester of pregnancy. These receptors were collected from a female donor in good health, enrolled as a control in a pregnancy study.

This sequence joins TRBV6-5 and TRBJ2-1; D gene ambiguous. CDR1 and CDR2 from the germline V gene are MNHEY and SVGAGI. Trimming left V 5 bases short and J 6 bases short, with 5 bases between. The CDR3 has 11 residues. The CDR3 is CASSGGNEQFF. CDR3 DNA sequence: TGTGCCAGCAGTGGCGGCAATGAGCAGTTCTTC.

V and J are TRBV4-1 and TRBJ2-7; TRBD1 is a possible D gene (5 bases). The V and J ends lost 0 bases and 7 bases respectively, with 22 bases between them. The CDR3 extends over 17 amino acids. Germline loops: CDR1 MGHRA, CDR2 YSYEKL. DNA for the CDR3: TGCGCCAGCAGCCAAGATCGGCCTCAGGGTATCTCGGGTGAGCAGTACTTC. Its translation: CASSQDRPQGISGEQYF.

This chain connects TRBV5-1 to TRBJ2-1, with TRBD2 matching 7 bases. This CDR3 contains 14 residues. Losses at the gene ends were 4 bases for V and 1 base for J; bases not matched to a gene: 2. The V gene's germline CDR1 is SGHRS and CDR2 YFSETQ. CDR3 region: CASSPGGSYNEQFF. The CDR3 DNA is TGCGCCAGCAGCCCCGGGGGGTCCTACAATGAGCAGTTCTTC.

This clone was seen only once. The chain links TRBV28 to TRBJ1-1; maybe TRBD1 (5 bases). This CDR3 is built from 14 residues. Trimming left V 4 bases short and J 1 base short, with 10 bases between. Germline loops: CDR1 MDHEN, CDR2 SYDVKM. The CDR3 reads CASSSTAPNTEAFF. CDR3 DNA sequence: TGTGCCAGCAGTTCGACAGCTCCGAACACTGAAGCTTTCTTT.

The chain links TRBV15 to TRBJ2-2, with D tentatively TRBD1 (5 bases). V was trimmed by 5 bases and J by 0 bases, leaving 7 bases between them. The CDR3 extends over 14 amino acids. Germline CDR1 and CDR2: LNHNV and YYDKDF (reference sequence). CDR3 in DNA: TGTGCCACCAGCGACAGCGCGAACACCGGGGAGCTGTTTTTT. Residues: CATSDSANTGELFF.

This clone was counted a few times. This chain uses TRBV19 with TRBJ1-1; D unresolved. The germline V gene encodes CDR1 LNHDA and CDR2 SQIVND (reference sequence). The CDR3 contains 12 residues. The V end lost 6 bases, the J end lost 1 base, and 6 bases lay between the germline ends. CDR3 coding DNA: TGTGCCAGTAGCCCATGGAACACTGAAGCTTTCTTT. Residues: CASSPWNTEAFF.

The J gene is TRBJ2-3, the V gene TRBV6-4, with 7 bases fitting TRBD2. The germline CDR1 and CDR2 sequences are MRHNA and SNTAGT. This CDR3 region has 16 residues. The ends lost 0 bases at V and 3 bases at J; junction bases unmatched: 6. The CDR3 sequence is CASSDSGGSGTDTQYF. In nucleotides, the CDR3 is TGTGCCAGCAGTGACTCTGGCGGGAGTGGGACAGATACGCAGTATTTT.

Note on this clone: One end of the junction varies from germline; a read error may be responsible. V gene TRBV7-3 combines with J gene TRBJ2-3, with 7 bases fitting TRBD1. This CDR3 contains 12 residues. Germline CDR1 SGHTA, CDR2 FQGTGA. The CDR3 DNA sequence: TGTGCCAGCAGCTTAGGGGACAGCTCCAGATTTTTT. It yields the protein CASSLGDSSRFF.

The V call is TRBV6-1, the J call TRBJ2-7, with TRBD2 identical over 10 bases. The ends lost 8 bases at V and 6 bases at J; junction bases unmatched: 10. This CDR3 contains 14 residues. Per germline, CDR1 MNHNS and CDR2 SASEGT. This CDR3 reads CASGASGGVLEQYF. The CDR3 bases are TGTGCCAGCGGGGCGAGCGGGGGGGTGCTCGAGCAGTACTTC.

The chain carries TRBV5-4 and TRBJ2-5, with D perhaps TRBD1 (6 bases). Germline V CDR1 and CDR2: SGHNT, YYREEE (reference sequence). The CDR3 runs to 14 residues. Trimming removed 4 bases at V and 5 bases at J, with 15 bases between. CDR3 in DNA: TGTGCCAGCAGCACCCAGACAGGTTGGGAGACCCAGTACTTC. It translates to CASSTQTGWETQYF.

The chain uses TRBV11-2 and TRBJ1-3; maybe TRBD1 (6 bases). The CDR3 is 14 amino acids. CDR1 and CDR2 (germline): SGHAT, FQNNGV. The germline V and J ends were trimmed by 6 bases and 3 bases, with 12 bases remaining between them. In nucleotides, the CDR3 is TGTGCCAGCAGTAAACAGGGCATTGGAAACACCATATATTTT. Amino acids: CASSKQGIGNTIYF.

CDR3 nucleotides: TGTGCCAGCAGCTTTATTTTCCGGGGGGAAATTGAAGCTTTCTTT. Protein product: CASSFIFRGEIEAFF. The genes are TRBV11-2 and TRBJ1-1, with D possibly being TRBD1 (5 bases). From germline, CDR1 is SGHAT and CDR2 FQNNGV. The CDR3 has 15 residues. Trimming removed 3 bases from V and 7 bases from J, with 18 bases in between.

This chain joins TRBV5-1 and TRBJ2-7; D might be TRBD1 (6 bases). From germline, CDR1 is SGHRS and CDR2 YFSETQ. The CDR3 is 14 amino acids. V was pared by 0 bases and J by 2 bases, with 9 bases between. The CDR3 spells CASSLGDRTYEQYF. The CDR3 DNA follows: TGCGCCAGCAGCTTGGGAGACAGGACCTACGAGCAGTACTTC.

Here the CDR3 reads CASSTAGTAYGYTF. For the CDR3, the DNA is TGTGCCAGTAGTACAGCCGGGACAGCCTATGGCTACACCTTC. The chain employs TRBV19 and TRBJ1-2; the match to TRBD1 covers 7 bases. From germline, CDR1 is LNHDA and CDR2 SQIVND (reference sequence). With V trimmed by 4 bases and J by 4 bases, 6 bases remained unmatched. The CDR3 has 14 residues.

This sequence joins TRBV19 and TRBJ2-7; 7 bases line up with TRBD1. The CDR3 totals 14 residues. The V segment lost 4 bases and the J segment 5 bases; nucleotides outside the gene matches: 8. Per the germline V gene, CDR1 is LNHDA and CDR2 is SQIVND (reference sequence). CDR3 sequence: CASSTQGGPNEQYF. The DNA for the CDR3 is TGTGCCAGTAGTACCCAAGGGGGCCCCAACGAGCAGTACTTC.

This chain links TRBV4-2 with TRBJ2-1, with 12 bases matching TRBD2. V lost 4 bases to trimming and J lost 6 bases; unmatched junction nucleotides: 4. The CDR3 is 15 residues long. Germline CDR1 is LGHNA and CDR2 is YNFKEQ. DNA of the CDR3: TGTGCCAGCAGCCCACCGGGACTAGCGGGCAATGAGCAGTTCTTC. This sequence encodes CASSPPGLAGNEQFF.

The chain combines TRBV9 with TRBJ2-1; a weak D match, TRBD2 (6 bases). Germline assignment: CDR1 SGDLS and CDR2 YYNGEE. V lost 4 bases to trimming and J lost 5 bases, with 16 bases between them. This CDR3 is 15 amino acids long. Here the CDR3 reads CASSTIGPGDNEQFF. DNA of the CDR3: TGTGCCAGCAGCACTATTGGCCCGGGAGACAATGAGCAGTTCTTC.

The rearrangement links TRBV4-3 to TRBJ2-7, with D possibly matching TRBD2 (6 bases). Germline V CDR1 and CDR2: LGHNA, YSLEER. Between the trimmed V and J ends, which lost 0 bases and 0 bases, there was a span of 12 bases. The CDR3 has 16 residues. In nucleotides, the CDR3 is TGCGCCAGCAGCCAAGAGTGGGGGGACTCCTCCTACGAGCAGTACTTC. Protein product: CASSQEWGDSSYEQYF.

The CDR3 bases are TGTGCCAGCAGCATCCGACAGGGACTCTCCTACAATGAGCAGTTCTTC. It is translated as CASSIRQGLSYNEQFF. This chain connects TRBV11-3 to TRBJ2-1; perhaps TRBD1 as D (7 bases). Germline V gene data show CDR1 as SGHNT and CDR2 as YENEEA. V dropped 5 bases and J dropped 0 bases, with 14 bases sitting between them. The CDR3 length is 16 residues.

The chain is built from TRBV5-1 and TRBJ1-2; TRBD1 aligns across 9 bases. The CDR3 spans 16 residues. V shed 0 bases and J 4 bases; nucleotides not matched to a gene: 7. Looked up from germline, CDR1 is SGHRS and CDR2 is YFSETQ. The CDR3 protein is CASSLVGTGNPYGYTF. CDR3 bases: TGCGCCAGCAGCTTGGTGGGGACAGGGAATCCCTATGGCTACACCTTC.

The chain links TRBV6-4 to TRBJ2-3, with TRBD2 matching 10 bases. This CDR3 contains 15 residues. Germline V gives CDR1 MRHNA, CDR2 SNTAGT. With 3 bases clipped from V and 6 bases from J, the junction kept 6 bases outside the gene matches. This CDR3 is CASSEAGGPADTQYF. The CDR3 DNA is TGTGCCAGCAGTGAAGCGGGGGGGCCCGCGGATACGCAGTATTTT.